Listed here are 6 T cell receptor beta chains from one sample, sequenced in a study of neurological immune-mediated disorders. TCRdb re-called the 5' RACE reads through MiXCR, storing one row per CDR3 protein. The sample comprises under 75,000 distinct CDR3 sequences, around 3.4% of which are singletons, and about 7.1% rests with the top ten. The material sequenced was PBMCs. These receptors were obtained from a woman aged 55 to 70 with multiple sclerosis.

This clonotype was observed at least ten times. The V gene is TRBV12-3 or TRBV12-4, the J gene TRBJ2-2; 7 bases map to TRBD2. The CDR3 totals 15 residues. J gave up 4 bases and V 6 bases, and 8 bases lay outside the gene matches. CDR3: CASRWGGGLTGELFF. CDR3 nucleotides: TGTGCCAGCAGATGGGGCGGGGGACTCACCGGGGAGCTGTTTTTT.

This clonotype came up many times. The J gene is TRBJ2-1, the V gene TRBV11-3, with 9 bases that match TRBD2. Germline trimming cut 5 bases from V and 11 bases from J; bases unmatched to any gene: 13. CDR3 length equals 15 residues. In germline, CDR1 is SGHNT, CDR2 YENEEA. CDR3 DNA sequence: TGTGCCAGCAGCCGCGGGGGGGGGAAAACAATGAAGCAGTTCTTC. Its protein is CASSRGGGKTMKQFF. Variable domain in full (rest from reference TRBV11-3 and TRBJ2-1): EAGVVQSPRYKIIEKKQPVAFWCNPISGHNTLYWYLQNLGQGPELLIRYENEEAVDDSQLPKDRFSAERLKGVDSTLKIQPAELGDSAVYLCASSRGGGKTMKQFFGPGTRLTVL.

This clonotype was counted ten times or more. The CDR3 sequence is CASSLEGVISYEQYF. The CDR3 coding sequence is TGCGCCAGCAGCTTGGAGGGTGTCATCTCCTACGAGCAGTACTTC. The gene calls are TRBV5-1 and TRBJ2-7, with no clear D. V shed 0 bases and J shed 0 bases, with 10 bases lying between them. The CDR3 sequence is 15 residues long. Germline values: CDR1 SGHRS, CDR2 YFSETQ.

This clonotype was detected many times. The gene calls are TRBV7-3 and TRBJ2-3; 7 bases are shared with TRBD2. This CDR3 has 15 residues. Per the germline V gene, CDR1 is SGHTA and CDR2 is FQGTGA. Losses at the gene ends were 5 bases for V and 2 bases for J; bases not matched to a gene: 7. The CDR3 reads CASSPSGADTDTQYF. CDR3 nucleotides: TGTGCCAGCAGCCCAAGCGGGGCGGACACAGATACGCAGTATTTT.

This clonotype has ten or more counts. The chain couples TRBV20-1 to TRBJ1-1; maybe TRBD1 (5 bases). Germline V lookup: CDR1 DFQATT, CDR2 SNEGSKA (reference sequence). There are 14 residues in the CDR3. The V and J ends lost 3 bases and 6 bases respectively, with 17 bases between them. The CDR3 DNA reads TGCAGTGCTAGGGAGGGACGGAGGATATCTGAAGCTTTCTTT. It specifies CSAREGRRISEAFF.

This clonotype has a count of ten or more. The genes are TRBV25-1 and TRBJ2-7, with 13 bases aligning to TRBD2. Germline V gives CDR1 MGHDK, CDR2 SYGVNS. The CDR3 is made up of 15 amino acids. V shed 4 bases, J shed 7 bases, and the junction held 7 bases outside the gene matches. The CDR3: CASSVLTSGRGEQYF. The DNA for the CDR3 is TGTGCCAGCAGTGTCCTAACTAGCGGGAGGGGTGAGCAGTACTTC.